This T cell receptor beta chain was captured by sequencing in a study of cytomegalovirus exposure and HLA in healthy donors. The CDR3 length is 15 residues. V was pared by 5 bases and J by 2 bases, with 15 bases between. CDR1 and CDR2 from the germline V gene are SGHTA and FQGNSA. Findings and caveats of the study: Association of a missense DCLRE1C variant with TCR beta V- and J-gene trimming was reported in a later analysis. Earlier analysis yielded a pattern in which most TCR beta V segments were productive about 90% or about 30% of the time. What TCR beta sequences reportedly achieved was accurate prediction of HLA-A and HLA-B alleles in most subjects.

Both 60 Vbeta primers and 13 Jbeta primers went into the PCR. TCRdb keeps only in-frame clones here, not all; method: immunoSEQ multiplex PCR. The sample lists 120,000 to 150,000 clones, about two thirds occurring once. On this clone: The antigen remains undetermined.

The chain recombines TRBV7-2 with TRBJ2-5; no definite D call. The origin of this receptor is a woman between 18 and 30 years old in good health and CMV-seronegative. The sequencing input was PBMCs. CDR3 bases: TGTGCCAGCAGCGAGAGTAGCCGAATTCAAGAGACCCAGTACTTC. It yields the protein CASSESSRIQETQYF.